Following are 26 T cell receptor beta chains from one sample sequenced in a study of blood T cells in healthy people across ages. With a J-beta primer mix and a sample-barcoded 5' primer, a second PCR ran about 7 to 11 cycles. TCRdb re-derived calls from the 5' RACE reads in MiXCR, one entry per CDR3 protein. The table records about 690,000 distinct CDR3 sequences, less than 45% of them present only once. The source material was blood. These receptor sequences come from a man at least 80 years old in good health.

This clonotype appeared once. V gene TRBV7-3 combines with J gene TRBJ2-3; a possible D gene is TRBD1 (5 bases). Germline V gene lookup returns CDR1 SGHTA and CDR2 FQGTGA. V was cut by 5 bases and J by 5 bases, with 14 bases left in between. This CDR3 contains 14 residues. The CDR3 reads CASSVRRVLDTQYF. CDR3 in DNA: TGTGCCAGCAGCGTGCGCAGGGTACTAGATACGCAGTATTTT.

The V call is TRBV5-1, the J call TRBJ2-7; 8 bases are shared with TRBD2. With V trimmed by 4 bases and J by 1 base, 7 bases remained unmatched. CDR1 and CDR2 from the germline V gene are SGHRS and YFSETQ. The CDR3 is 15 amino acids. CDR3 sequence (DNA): TGCGCCAGCAGCCCGGGGGGGTTCGTTTCCTACGAGCAGTACTTC. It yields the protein CASSPGGFVSYEQYF. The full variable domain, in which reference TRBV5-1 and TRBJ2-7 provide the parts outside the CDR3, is KAGVTQTPRYLIKTRGQQVTLSCSPISGHRSVSWYQQTPGQGLQFLFEYFSETQRNKGNFPGRFSGRQFSNSRSEMNVSTLELGDSALYLCASSPGGFVSYEQYFGPGTRLTVT.

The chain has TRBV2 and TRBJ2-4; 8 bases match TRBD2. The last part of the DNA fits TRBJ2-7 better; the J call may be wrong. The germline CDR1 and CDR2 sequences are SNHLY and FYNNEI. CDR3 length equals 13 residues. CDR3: CASAGQGTSEQYF. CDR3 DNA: TGTGCCAGCGCTGGGCAGGGGACTAGCGAGCAGTACTTC.

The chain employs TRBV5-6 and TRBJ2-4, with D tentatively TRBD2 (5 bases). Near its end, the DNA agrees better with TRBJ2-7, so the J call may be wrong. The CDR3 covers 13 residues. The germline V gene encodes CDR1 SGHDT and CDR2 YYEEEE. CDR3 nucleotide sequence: TGTGCCAGCAGCTTGGCGGAGGTCCACGAGCAGTACTTC. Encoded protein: CASSLAEVHEQYF.

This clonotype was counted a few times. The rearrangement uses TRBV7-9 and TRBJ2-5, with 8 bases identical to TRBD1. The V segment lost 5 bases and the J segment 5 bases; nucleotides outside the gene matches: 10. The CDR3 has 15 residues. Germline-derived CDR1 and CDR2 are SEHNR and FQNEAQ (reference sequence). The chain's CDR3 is CASSPGQDSGETQYF. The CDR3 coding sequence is TGTGCCAGCAGCCCGGGACAGGACAGTGGGGAGACCCAGTACTTC. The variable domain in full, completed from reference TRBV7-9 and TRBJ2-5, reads DTGVSQNPRHKITKRGQNVTFRCDPISEHNRLYWYRQTLGQGPEFLTYFQNEAQLEKSRLLSDRFSAERPKGSFSTLEIQRTEQGDSAMYLCASSPGQDSGETQYFGPGTRLLVL.

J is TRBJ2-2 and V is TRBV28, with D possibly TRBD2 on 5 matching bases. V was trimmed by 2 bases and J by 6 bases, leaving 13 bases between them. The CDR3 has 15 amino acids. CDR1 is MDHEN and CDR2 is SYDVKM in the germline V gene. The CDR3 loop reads CASSLASRSAGELFF. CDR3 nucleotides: TGTGCCAGCAGTTTAGCTAGCCGGTCGGCCGGGGAGCTGTTTTTT.

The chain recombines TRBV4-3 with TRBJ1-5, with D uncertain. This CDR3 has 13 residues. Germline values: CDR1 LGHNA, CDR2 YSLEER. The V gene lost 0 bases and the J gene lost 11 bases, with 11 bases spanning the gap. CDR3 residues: CASSQELRSAQHF. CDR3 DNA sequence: TGCGCCAGCAGCCAAGAGTTACGGTCAGCCCAGCATTTT.

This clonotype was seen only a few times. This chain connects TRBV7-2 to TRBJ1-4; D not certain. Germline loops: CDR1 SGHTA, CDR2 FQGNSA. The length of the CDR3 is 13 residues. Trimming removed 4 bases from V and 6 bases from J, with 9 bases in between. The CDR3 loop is CASSSRRDEKLFF. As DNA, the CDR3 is TGTGCCAGCAGCTCACGCAGAGATGAAAAACTGTTTTTT.

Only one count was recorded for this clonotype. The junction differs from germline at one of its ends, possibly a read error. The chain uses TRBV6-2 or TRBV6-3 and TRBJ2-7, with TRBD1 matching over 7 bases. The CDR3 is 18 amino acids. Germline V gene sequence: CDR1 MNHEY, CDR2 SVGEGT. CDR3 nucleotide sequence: TGTGCCAGCAGTTACACGACAGGGTCGGGGTCTCGTCTGGCCGAGCGGTACTTC. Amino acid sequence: CASSYTTGSGSRLAERYF.

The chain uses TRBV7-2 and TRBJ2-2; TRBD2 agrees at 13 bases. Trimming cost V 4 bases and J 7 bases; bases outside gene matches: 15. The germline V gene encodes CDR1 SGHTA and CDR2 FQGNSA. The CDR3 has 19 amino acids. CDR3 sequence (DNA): TGTGCCAGCAGCTCCCTTCCTGTAACTAGCGGGGGGGTAGGCGGGGAGCTGTTTTTT. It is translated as CASSSLPVTSGGVGGELFF.

The CDR3 here is CASSPVTGGEQYF. In nucleotides, the CDR3 is TGTGCCAGCTCACCGGTGACAGGGGGCGAGCAGTACTTC. V and J are TRBV18 and TRBJ2-7; 9 bases match TRBD1. Germline V lookup: CDR1 KGHSH, CDR2 LQKENI. The J segment lost 6 bases and the V segment lost 3 bases, leaving 3 bases of the junction unmatched. The CDR3 runs to 13 residues.

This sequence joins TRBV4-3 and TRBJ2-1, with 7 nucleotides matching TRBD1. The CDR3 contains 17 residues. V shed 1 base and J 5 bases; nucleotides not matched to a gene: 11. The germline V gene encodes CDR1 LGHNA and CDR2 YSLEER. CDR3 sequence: CASSQGIAGTANNEQFF. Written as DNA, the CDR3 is TGCGCCAGCAGCCAAGGAATTGCCGGGACAGCGAACAATGAGCAGTTCTTC.

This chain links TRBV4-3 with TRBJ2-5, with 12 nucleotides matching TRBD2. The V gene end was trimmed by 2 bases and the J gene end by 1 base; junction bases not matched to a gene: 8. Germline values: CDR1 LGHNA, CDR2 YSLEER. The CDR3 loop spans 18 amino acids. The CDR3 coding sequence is TGCGCCAGCAGCCAACTAGCGGGGGGGTTAGGGGGCCAAGAGACCCAGTACTTC. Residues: CASSQLAGGLGGQETQYF.

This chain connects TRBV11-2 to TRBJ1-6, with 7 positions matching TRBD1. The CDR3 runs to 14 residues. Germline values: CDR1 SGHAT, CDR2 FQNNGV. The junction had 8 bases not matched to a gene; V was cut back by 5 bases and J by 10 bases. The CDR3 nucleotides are TGTGCCAGCAGCCCGACAGGGCAGGGATCACCCCTCCACTTT. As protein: CASSPTGQGSPLHF.

In nucleotides, the CDR3 is TGCGCCAGCAGCCTCCAGGGACAAGCTAATGAAAAACTGTTTTTT. It translates to CASSLQGQANEKLFF. This chain joins TRBV4-1 and TRBJ1-4; D is perhaps TRBD1 (6 bases). Per the germline V gene, CDR1 is MGHRA and CDR2 is YSYEKL. The germline V and J ends were trimmed by 4 bases and 3 bases, with 12 bases remaining between them. CDR3 length: 15 amino acids.

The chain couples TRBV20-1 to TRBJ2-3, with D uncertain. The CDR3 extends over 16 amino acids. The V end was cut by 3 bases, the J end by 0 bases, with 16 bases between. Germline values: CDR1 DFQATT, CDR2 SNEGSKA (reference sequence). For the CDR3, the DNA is TGCAGTGCTAGTTTCGGGTCGATAGCAAGCACAGATACGCAGTATTTT. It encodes CSASFGSIASTDTQYF.

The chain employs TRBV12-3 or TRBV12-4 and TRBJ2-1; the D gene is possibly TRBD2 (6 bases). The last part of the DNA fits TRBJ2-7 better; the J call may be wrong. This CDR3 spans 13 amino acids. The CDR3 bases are TGTGCCAGCAGCGGGAGCTCCTACAATGAGCAGTACTTC. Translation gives CASSGSSYNEQYF.

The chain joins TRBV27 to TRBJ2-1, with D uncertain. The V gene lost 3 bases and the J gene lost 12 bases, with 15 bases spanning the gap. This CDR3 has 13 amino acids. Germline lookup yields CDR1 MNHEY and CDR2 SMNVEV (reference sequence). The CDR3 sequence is CASSLGGPTRQFF. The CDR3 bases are TGTGCCAGCAGTTTGGGCGGTCCTACGAGGCAGTTCTTC.

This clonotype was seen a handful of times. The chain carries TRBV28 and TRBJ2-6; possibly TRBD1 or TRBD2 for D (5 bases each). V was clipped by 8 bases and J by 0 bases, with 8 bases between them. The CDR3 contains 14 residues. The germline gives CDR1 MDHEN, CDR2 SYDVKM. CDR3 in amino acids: CASAGSSGANVLTF. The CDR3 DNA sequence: TGTGCCAGCGCAGGGAGCTCTGGGGCCAACGTCCTGACTTTC.

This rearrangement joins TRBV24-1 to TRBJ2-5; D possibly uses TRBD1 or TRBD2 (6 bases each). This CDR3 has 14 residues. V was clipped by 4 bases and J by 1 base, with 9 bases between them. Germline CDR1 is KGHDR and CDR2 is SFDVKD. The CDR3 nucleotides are TGTGCCACCAGTGACGGGGGCAGCCAAGAGACCCAGTACTTC. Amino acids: CATSDGGSQETQYF.

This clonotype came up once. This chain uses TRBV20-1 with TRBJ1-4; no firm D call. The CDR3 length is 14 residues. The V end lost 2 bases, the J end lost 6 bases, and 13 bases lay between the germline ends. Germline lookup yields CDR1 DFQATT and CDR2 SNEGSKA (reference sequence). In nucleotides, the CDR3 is TGCAGTGCTAGATCAAGGGATGGGGATGAAAAACTGTTTTTT. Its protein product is CSARSRDGDEKLFF.

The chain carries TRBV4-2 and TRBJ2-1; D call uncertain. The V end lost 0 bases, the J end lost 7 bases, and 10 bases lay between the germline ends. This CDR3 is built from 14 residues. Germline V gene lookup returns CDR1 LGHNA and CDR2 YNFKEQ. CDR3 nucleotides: TGTGCCAGCAGCCAAGACCCCACTCGGAATGAGCAGTTCTTC. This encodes CASSQDPTRNEQFF.

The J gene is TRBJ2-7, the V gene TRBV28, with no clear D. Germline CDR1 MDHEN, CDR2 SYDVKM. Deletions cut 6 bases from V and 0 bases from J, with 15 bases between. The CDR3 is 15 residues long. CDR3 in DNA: TGTGCCAGCAGCCGCCAACTTGGAAGCTCCTACGAGCAGTACTTC. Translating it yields CASSRQLGSSYEQYF.

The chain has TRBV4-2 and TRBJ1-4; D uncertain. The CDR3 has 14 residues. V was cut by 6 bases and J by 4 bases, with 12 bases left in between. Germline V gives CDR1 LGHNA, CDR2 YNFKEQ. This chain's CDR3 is CASSHGLGNEKLFF. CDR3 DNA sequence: TGTGCCAGCAGTCATGGATTGGGTAATGAAAAACTGTTTTTT.

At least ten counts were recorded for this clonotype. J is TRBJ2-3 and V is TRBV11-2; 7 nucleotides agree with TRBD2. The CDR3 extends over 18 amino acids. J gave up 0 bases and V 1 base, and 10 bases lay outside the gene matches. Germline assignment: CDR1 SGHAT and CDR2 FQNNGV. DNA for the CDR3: TGTGCCAGCAGCTTAGTAGGCGCTAGCGGATCTAGCACAGATACGCAGTATTTT. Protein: CASSLVGASGSSTDTQYF.

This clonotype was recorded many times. For the CDR3, the DNA is TGTGCCAGCAGAATCCAAGGGGGGTCTCCCTACGAGCAGTACTTC. Its protein product is CASRIQGGSPYEQYF. The J gene is TRBJ2-7, the V gene TRBV28, with D perhaps assigned TRBD1 or TRBD2 (6 bases each). This CDR3 region has 15 residues. Looked up from germline, CDR1 is MDHEN and CDR2 is SYDVKM. Trimming shortened V by 6 bases and J by 2 bases, and 17 bases separated the two germline ends.